This T cell receptor beta chain was identified during a study of cytomegalovirus exposure and HLA in healthy donors. Vbeta (60) and Jbeta (13) primers were used in the PCR. Profiling relied on immunoSEQ multiplex PCR, and the TCRdb table lists in-frame clones only, not all of them. The repertoire includes approximately 180,000 clones, about three quarters of them detected once, and approximately 1% sits in the top ten. As to this clone: The antigen remains unidentified.

Germline CDR1 SQVTM, CDR2 ANQGSEA. After removal of 5 bases from V and 4 bases from J, the junction contained 4 bases not matched to a gene. There are 15 residues in the CDR3. Study results and caveats: Rare TCR sequences predominated, though certain public TCRs were found in many donors.

Sequenced material: PBMCs. V and J are TRBV29-1 and TRBJ2-2; the match to TRBD2 covers 13 bases. The receptor comes from a woman between 40 and 55 years old in good health and CMV-seronegative. The chain's CDR3 is CSVKRTSGGTGELFF. CDR3 in DNA: TGCAGCGTTAAGCGGACTAGCGGGGGCACCGGGGAGCTGTTTTTT.